The clone carrying this TCR beta chain appeared a few times. Its antigen is not identified. This entry belongs to a study of beta chain features in type 1 diabetes. Study context: The number of sorted cells examined across all samples was around 99 million.

Trimming shortened V by 3 bases and J by 8 bases, and 19 bases separated the two germline ends. Germline V gene data show CDR1 as LGHNA and CDR2 as YSLEER. There are 16 residues in the CDR3. cDNA synthesis used the whole RNA isolate, giving expressed TCRB sequences. Here immunoSEQ multiplex PCR was the method, and the copy in TCRdb shows in-frame clones only, minus some. Here the sample spans around 500,000 clones, about an eighth being singletons. General study findings and limits: The study left unresolved whether HLA type influences TCRB rearrangement.

Sample: naive CD4+ T cells from blood. The sequence was obtained from a woman between 18 and 30 years old in good health. The chain is built from TRBV4-3 and TRBJ2-2; possibly TRBD2 for D (6 bases). CDR3 DNA sequence: TGCGCCAGCAGCCATATCCCGGGACTCACTACTGGGGAGCTGTTTTTT. Translating gives CASSHIPGLTTGELFF.